This T cell receptor beta chain was captured in a study of identical twins. Study-level findings and limits: Zero-insertion analyses could be partly confounded by invariant MAIT and iNKT cells. Insertions were fewer in abundant cord blood beta clonotypes, whereas memory repertoires showed none of this pattern. Models, which agreed with sharing between unrelated individuals, nonetheless underestimated the out-of-frame TCR alpha sharing seen in monozygotic twins.

V lost 2 bases to trimming and J lost 4 bases; unmatched junction nucleotides: 13. The CDR3 has 18 amino acids. Germline values: CDR1 SGHRS, CDR2 YFSETQ. TCRdb passed the 5' RACE reads through MiXCR, listing each CDR3 protein once. The data hold under 1 million distinct CDR3 sequences, with around an eighth observed a single time. The table lists this clonotype with a few counts. The antigen is undetermined. These data also formed part of another study, on yellow fever vaccine responses in identical twins.

The chain uses TRBV5-1 and TRBJ2-1, with 9 bases aligning to TRBD2. The sequencing input was PBMCs. The sequence was collected from a woman between 18 and 30 years old in good health. The CDR3 region is CASSFPHSGSRVYNEQFF. The CDR3 DNA reads TGCGCCAGCAGCTTTCCCCATAGCGGGAGCAGAGTATACAATGAGCAGTTCTTC.